Following are 16 T cell receptor beta chains from one sample sequenced in a study of blood T cell repertoires in COVID-19. TCRdb's copy holds only in-frame clones and misses some; the assay was immunoSEQ multiplex PCR. Of fewer than 200,000 clones listed, approximately 78% are singletons. Sequencing input: PBMCs or T cells enriched from blood (not recorded which). The origin of the receptors is a woman between 50 and 59 years old who had recovered from COVID-19.

The chain is built from TRBV4-3 and TRBJ2-7; 14 bases match TRBD2. Trimming at V came to 0 bases and at J to 5 bases, leaving 3 bases not matched to a gene. Germline CDR1 LGHNA, CDR2 YSLEER. The length of the CDR3 is 16 residues. In DNA, the CDR3 is TGCGCCAGCAGCCAAGATGGGGGACTAGCGGGAGACGAGCAGTACTTC. It codes for CASSQDGGLAGDEQYF.

The rearrangement uses TRBV23-1 and TRBJ1-2, with D perhaps TRBD1 (5 bases). TRBV23-1 is assigned to the ORF class and has an uncertain function. V shed 0 bases and J shed 4 bases, with 12 bases lying between them. The CDR3 has 15 amino acids. CDR3 sequence reads: CASSQSQGIRYGYTF. CDR3 DNA sequence: TGCGCCAGCAGTCAATCGCAGGGTATCCGCTATGGCTACACCTTC.

The chain recombines TRBV4-2 with TRBJ1-4; 7 positions match TRBD1. Looked up from germline, CDR1 is LGHNA and CDR2 is YNFKEQ. V lost 3 bases and J lost 5; bases outside the gene matches: 3. The CDR3 spans 14 residues. The CDR3 is CASSQGQINEKLFF. CDR3 coding DNA: TGTGCCAGCAGCCAGGGACAGATAAATGAAAAACTGTTTTTT.

The chain joins TRBV3-1 (or the pseudogene TRBV3-2) to TRBJ1-4; TRBD1 agrees at 9 bases. V trimming: 4 bases; J trimming: 10 bases; junction bases outside the gene matches: 10. Germline V gene sequence: CDR1 LGHDT, CDR2 YNNKEL (reference sequence). The CDR3 consists of 15 residues. The CDR3, as DNA: TGTGCCAGCAGCCTCGGGGGACAGGGCGTCATAAAACTGTTTTTT. As protein: CASSLGGQGVIKLFF.

In nucleotides, the CDR3 is TGCGCCAGCAGCTTGGCCGGGTACCAAGAGACCCAGTACTTC. This translates into CASSLAGYQETQYF. This chain uses TRBV5-1 with TRBJ2-5, with no clear D. V lost 0 bases and J lost 0, with 6 bases in between. Looked up from germline, CDR1 is SGHRS and CDR2 is YFSETQ. This CDR3 comprises 14 residues.

The chain uses TRBV5-4 and TRBJ2-3; 10 nucleotides line up with TRBD2. V lost 4 bases to trimming and J lost 0 bases; unmatched junction nucleotides: 8. This CDR3 region has 17 residues. Germline CDR1 SGHNT, CDR2 YYREEE (reference sequence). CDR3 nucleotide sequence: TGTGCCAGCAGCCGGACTAGCGGAAGGGGGAGCACAGATACGCAGTATTTT. As protein: CASSRTSGRGSTDTQYF.

This clone has a single count. V and J are TRBV9 and TRBJ1-2, with a tentative D call TRBD1 (5 bases). Trimming shortened V by 0 bases and J by 1 base, and 13 bases separated the two germline ends. The germline V gene encodes CDR1 SGDLS and CDR2 YYNGEE. The CDR3 is 16 residues long. CDR3 DNA sequence: TGTGCCAGCAGCGTAGGGGGGGAACTGAGTAACTATGGCTACACCTTC. This codes for CASSVGGELSNYGYTF.

The chain is built from TRBV7-3 and TRBJ2-5, with TRBD1 matching over 8 bases. The CDR3 consists of 14 residues. CDR1 is SGHTA and CDR2 is FQGTGA in the germline V gene. V lost 2 bases and J lost 4; bases outside the gene matches: 3. CDR3: CASSLSGGRETQYF. The CDR3 coding sequence is TGTGCCAGCAGCTTATCAGGGGGCCGAGAGACCCAGTACTTC.

The V gene is TRBV6-5, the J gene TRBJ2-7, with D hard to call. Trimming removed 2 bases at V and 2 bases at J, with 13 bases between. The CDR3 sequence is 15 residues long. Per the germline V gene, CDR1 is MNHEY and CDR2 is SVGAGI. The CDR3 nucleotides are TGTGCCAGCAGTTACGGCCCCGGAGTAACCTACGAGCAGTACTTC. It translates to CASSYGPGVTYEQYF.

The chain recombines TRBV7-2 with TRBJ2-1; D is unclear. The CDR3 runs to 17 residues. Germline lookup yields CDR1 SGHTA and CDR2 FQGNSA. The V end was cut by 2 bases, the J end by 0 bases, with 14 bases between. The DNA of the CDR3 is TGTGCCAGCAGCTTATTAGCCGGGTCCTTCTCCTACAATGAGCAGTTCTTC. Amino acids: CASSLLAGSFSYNEQFF.

The V call is TRBV29-1, the J call TRBJ2-7; the match to TRBD2 covers 7 bases. The CDR3 extends over 19 amino acids. Looked up from germline, CDR1 is SQVTM and CDR2 is ANQGSEA. Trimming removed 5 bases from V and 0 bases from J; junction bases left unmatched: 22. The DNA of the CDR3 is TGCAGCGTTAGGCCGTGGGTATTGGCGGGAGACCCTTCCTCCTACGAGCAGTACTTC. This codes for CSVRPWVLAGDPSSYEQYF.

The chain employs TRBV18 and TRBJ1-3, with 10 positions matching TRBD1. V shed 5 bases and J 6 bases; nucleotides not matched to a gene: 4. The CDR3 is 14 residues long. CDR1 and CDR2 from the germline V gene are KGHSH and LQKENI. The CDR3 loop is CASSIGTGENTIYF. The CDR3 DNA follows: TGTGCCAGCTCAATTGGGACAGGGGAAAACACCATATATTTT. The full variable domain, in which reference TRBV18 and TRBJ1-3 provide the parts outside the CDR3, is NAGVMQNPRHLVRRRGQEARLRCSPMKGHSHVYWYRQLPEEGLKFMVYLQKENIIDESGMPKERFSAEFPKEGPSILRIQQVVRGDSAAYFCASSIGTGENTIYFGEGSWLTVV.

The chain couples TRBV7-3 to TRBJ2-7; D perhaps matches TRBD2 (5 bases). V lost 1 base, J lost 2 bases, and 15 bases lay in between. Germline lookup yields CDR1 SGHTA and CDR2 FQGTGA. This CDR3 region has 16 residues. The CDR3: CASSLMPDRRPYEQYF. CDR3 nucleotide sequence: TGTGCCAGCAGCTTAATGCCAGACCGGAGGCCCTACGAGCAGTACTTC.

This clone has only one observation. The chain joins TRBV5-1 to TRBJ2-3, with TRBD1 as a possible D gene (5 bases). V lost 3 bases, J lost 2 bases, and 10 bases lay in between. CDR1 SGHRS and CDR2 YFSETQ come from the germline V gene. This CDR3 contains 14 residues. Here the CDR3 reads CASSSGQTTDTQYF. The CDR3 nucleotides are TGCGCCAGCAGCTCCGGACAAACCACAGATACGCAGTATTTT.

The V gene is TRBV19, the J gene TRBJ2-1; D perhaps matches TRBD1 (5 bases). The CDR3 sequence is 14 residues long. The ends were cut back, 3 bases at V and 5 bases at J, with 11 bases in the middle. The V gene's germline CDR1 is LNHDA and CDR2 SQIVND (reference sequence). CDR3 nucleotide sequence: TGTGCCAGTAGTATTGGGGCAGACCACAATGAGCAGTTCTTC. Translated: CASSIGADHNEQFF.

V is TRBV18 and J is TRBJ1-3; D gene unclear. Looked up from germline, CDR1 is KGHSH and CDR2 is LQKENI. V was trimmed by 2 bases and J by 0 bases, leaving 8 bases between them. The CDR3 has 15 amino acids. The CDR3 bases are TGTGCCAGCTCACCAGAGGCCCGCTCTGGAAACACCATATATTTT. Translating gives CASSPEARSGNTIYF.